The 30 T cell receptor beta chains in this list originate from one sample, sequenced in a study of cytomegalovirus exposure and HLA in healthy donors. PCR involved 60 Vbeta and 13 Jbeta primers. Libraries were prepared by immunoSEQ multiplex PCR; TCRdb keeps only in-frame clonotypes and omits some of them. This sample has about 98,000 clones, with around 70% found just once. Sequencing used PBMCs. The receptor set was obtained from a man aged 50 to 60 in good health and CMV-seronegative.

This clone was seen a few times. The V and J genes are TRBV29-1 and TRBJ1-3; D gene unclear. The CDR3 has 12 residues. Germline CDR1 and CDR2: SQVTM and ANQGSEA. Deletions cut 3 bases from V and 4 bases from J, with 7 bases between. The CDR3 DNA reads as TGCAGCGTTGAGCGGTCGGGAAACACCATATATTTT. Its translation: CSVERSGNTIYF.

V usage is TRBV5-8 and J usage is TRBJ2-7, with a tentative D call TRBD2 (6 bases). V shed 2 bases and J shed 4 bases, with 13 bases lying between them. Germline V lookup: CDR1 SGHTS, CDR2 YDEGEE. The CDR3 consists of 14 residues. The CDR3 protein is CASSLGAGRYEQYF. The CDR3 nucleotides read TGTGCCAGCAGCTTAGGGGCAGGGAGGTACGAGCAGTACTTC.

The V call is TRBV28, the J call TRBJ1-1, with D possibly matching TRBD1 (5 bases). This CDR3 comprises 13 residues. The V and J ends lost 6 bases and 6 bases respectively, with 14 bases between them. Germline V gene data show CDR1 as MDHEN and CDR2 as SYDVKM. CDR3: CASSPGGRSEAFF. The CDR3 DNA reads TGTGCCAGCAGCCCGGGGGGTAGGTCTGAAGCTTTCTTT.

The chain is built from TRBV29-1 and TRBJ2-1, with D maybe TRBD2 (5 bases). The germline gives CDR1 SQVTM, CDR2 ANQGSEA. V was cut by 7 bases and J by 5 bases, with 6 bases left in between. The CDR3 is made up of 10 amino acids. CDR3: CSGGHNEQFF. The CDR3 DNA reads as TGCAGCGGAGGGCACAATGAGCAGTTCTTC.

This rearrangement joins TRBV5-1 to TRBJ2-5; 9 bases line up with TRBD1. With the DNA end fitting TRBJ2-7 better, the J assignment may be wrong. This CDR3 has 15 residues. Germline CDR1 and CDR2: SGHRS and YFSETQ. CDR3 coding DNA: TGCGCCAGCAGCCCCGAGGGACAGGGAGGGAACGAGCAGTACTTC. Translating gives CASSPEGQGGNEQYF.

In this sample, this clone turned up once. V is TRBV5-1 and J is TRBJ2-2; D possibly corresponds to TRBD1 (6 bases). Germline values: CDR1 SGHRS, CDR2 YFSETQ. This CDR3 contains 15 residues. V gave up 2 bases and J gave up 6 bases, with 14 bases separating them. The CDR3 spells CASSFDPGVSGELFF. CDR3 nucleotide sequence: TGCGCCAGCAGCTTTGATCCAGGGGTCTCCGGGGAGCTGTTTTTT.

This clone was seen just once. DNA of the CDR3: TGTGCCAGCAGCGTAGATCGGCGGGAGAACCCAGATACGCAGTATTTT. Translated, it gives CASSVDRRENPDTQYF. This chain links TRBV9 with TRBJ2-3, with 7 positions matching TRBD2. Germline-derived CDR1 and CDR2 are SGDLS and YYNGEE. V lost 0 bases and J lost 4; bases outside the gene matches: 8. The CDR3 covers 16 residues.

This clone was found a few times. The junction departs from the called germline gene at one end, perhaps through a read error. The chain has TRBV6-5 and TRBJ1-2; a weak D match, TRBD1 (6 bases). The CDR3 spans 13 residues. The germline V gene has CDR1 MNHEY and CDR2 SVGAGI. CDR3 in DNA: TGTGCCAGCAAATCAGGGGACGCTTCATTCCAGGACTTC. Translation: CASKSGDASFQDF.

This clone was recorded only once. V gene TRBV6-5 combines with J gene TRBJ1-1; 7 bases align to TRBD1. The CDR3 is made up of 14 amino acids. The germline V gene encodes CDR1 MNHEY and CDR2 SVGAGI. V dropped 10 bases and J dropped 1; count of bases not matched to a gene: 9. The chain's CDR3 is CATGRGTANTEAFF. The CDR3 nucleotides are TGTGCCACCGGGCGAGGGACAGCGAACACTGAAGCTTTCTTT.

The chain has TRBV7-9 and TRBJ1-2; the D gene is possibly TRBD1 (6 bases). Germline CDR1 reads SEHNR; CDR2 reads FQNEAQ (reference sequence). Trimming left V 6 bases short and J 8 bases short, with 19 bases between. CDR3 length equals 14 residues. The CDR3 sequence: CASSFMSGARGYTF. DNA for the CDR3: TGTGCCAGCAGTTTTATGTCAGGGGCGAGGGGCTACACCTTC. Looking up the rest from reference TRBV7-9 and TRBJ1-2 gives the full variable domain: DTGVSQNPRHKITKRGQNVTFRCDPISEHNRLYWYRQTLGQGPEFLTYFQNEAQLEKSRLLSDRFSAERPKGSFSTLEIQRTEQGDSAMYLCASSFMSGARGYTFGSGTRLTVV.

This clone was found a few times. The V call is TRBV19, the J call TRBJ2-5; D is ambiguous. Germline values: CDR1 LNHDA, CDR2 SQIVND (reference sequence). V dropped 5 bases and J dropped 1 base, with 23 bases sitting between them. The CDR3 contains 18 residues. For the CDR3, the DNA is TGTGCCAGTAGTGCGTACCCGCCGTTGAGCCCAAGCCAAGAGACCCAGTACTTC. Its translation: CASSAYPPLSPSQETQYF.

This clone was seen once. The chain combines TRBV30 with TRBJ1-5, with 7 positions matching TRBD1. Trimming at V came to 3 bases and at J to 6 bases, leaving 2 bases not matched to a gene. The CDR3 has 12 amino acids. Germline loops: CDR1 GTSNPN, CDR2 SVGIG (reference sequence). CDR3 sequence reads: CAWRAGGQPQHF. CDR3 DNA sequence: TGTGCCTGGAGAGCAGGGGGTCAGCCCCAGCATTTT.

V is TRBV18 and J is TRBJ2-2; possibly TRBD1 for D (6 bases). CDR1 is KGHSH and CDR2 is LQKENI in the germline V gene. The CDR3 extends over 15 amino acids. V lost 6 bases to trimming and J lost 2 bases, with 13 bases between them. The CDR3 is CASSDRDNNTGELFF. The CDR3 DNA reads TGTGCCAGCTCGGACCGGGACAATAACACCGGGGAGCTGTTTTTT.

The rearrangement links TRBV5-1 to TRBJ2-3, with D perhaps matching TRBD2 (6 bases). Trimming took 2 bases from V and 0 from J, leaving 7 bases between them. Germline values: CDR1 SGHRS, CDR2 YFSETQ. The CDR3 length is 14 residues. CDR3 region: CASSFAGSTDTQYF. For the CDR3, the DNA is TGCGCCAGCAGCTTCGCGGGGAGCACAGATACGCAGTATTTT.

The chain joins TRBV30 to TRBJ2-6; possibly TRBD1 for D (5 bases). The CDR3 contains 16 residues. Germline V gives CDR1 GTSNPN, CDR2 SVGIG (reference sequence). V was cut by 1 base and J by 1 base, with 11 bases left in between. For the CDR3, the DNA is TGTGCCTGGAGTGGGGGCGCAAGATCTGGGGCCAACGTCCTGACTTTC. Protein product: CAWSGGARSGANVLTF.

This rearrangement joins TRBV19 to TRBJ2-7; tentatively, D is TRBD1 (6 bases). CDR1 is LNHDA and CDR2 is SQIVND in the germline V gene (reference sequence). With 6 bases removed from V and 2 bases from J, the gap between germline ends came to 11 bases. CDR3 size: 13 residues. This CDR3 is CASSTQGPYEQYF. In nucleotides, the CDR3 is TGTGCCAGTAGCACACAGGGTCCCTACGAGCAGTACTTC. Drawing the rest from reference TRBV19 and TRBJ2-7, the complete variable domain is DGGITQSPKYLFRKEGQNVTLSCEQNLNHDAMYWYRQDPGQGLRLIYYSQIVNDFQKGDIAEGYSVSREKKESFPLTVTSAQKNPTAFYLCASSTQGPYEQYFGPGTRLTVT.

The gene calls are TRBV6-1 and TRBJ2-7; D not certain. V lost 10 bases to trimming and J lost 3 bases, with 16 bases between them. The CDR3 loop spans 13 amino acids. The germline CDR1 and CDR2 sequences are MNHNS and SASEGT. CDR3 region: CATKVRRLYEQYF. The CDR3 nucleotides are TGTGCCACCAAGGTTCGGCGGCTCTACGAGCAGTACTTC.

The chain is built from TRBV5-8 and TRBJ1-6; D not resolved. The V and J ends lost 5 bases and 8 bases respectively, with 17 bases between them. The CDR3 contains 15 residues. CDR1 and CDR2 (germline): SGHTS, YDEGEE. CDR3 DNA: TGTGCCAGCAGTTTTGGGCGGGCTGCTGATTCACCCCTCCACTTT. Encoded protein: CASSFGRAADSPLHF. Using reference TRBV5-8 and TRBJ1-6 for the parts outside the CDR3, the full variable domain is EAGVTQSPTHLIKTRGQQATLRCSPISGHTSVYWYQQALGLGLQFLLWYDEGEERNRGNFPPRFSGRQFPNYSSELNVNALELEDSALYLCASSFGRAADSPLHFGNGTRLTVT.

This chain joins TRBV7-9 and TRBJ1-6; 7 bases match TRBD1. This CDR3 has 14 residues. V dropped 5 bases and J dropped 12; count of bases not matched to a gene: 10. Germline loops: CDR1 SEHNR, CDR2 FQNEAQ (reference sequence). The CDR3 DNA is TGTGCCAGCAGCCCATGGACAGGTTTGGGACCCCTCCACTTT. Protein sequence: CASSPWTGLGPLHF. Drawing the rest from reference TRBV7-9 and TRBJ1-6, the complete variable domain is DTGVSQNPRHKITKRGQNVTFRCDPISEHNRLYWYRQTLGQGPEFLTYFQNEAQLEKSRLLSDRFSAERPKGSFSTLEIQRTEQGDSAMYLCASSPWTGLGPLHFGNGTRLTVT.

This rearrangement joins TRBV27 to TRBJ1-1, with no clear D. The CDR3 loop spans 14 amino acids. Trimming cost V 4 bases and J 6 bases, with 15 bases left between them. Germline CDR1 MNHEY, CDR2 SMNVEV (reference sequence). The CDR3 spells CASSSLRVDSEAFF. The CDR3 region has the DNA TGTGCCAGCAGTTCGTTACGGGTTGACTCTGAAGCTTTCTTT.

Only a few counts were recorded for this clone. Here the CDR3 DNA reads TGTGCCAGCAGCTTTCCCACTTATGGCTACACCTTC. Translating gives CASSFPTYGYTF. V gene TRBV5-6 combines with J gene TRBJ1-2; D ambiguous. The CDR3 sequence is 12 residues long. Germline assignment: CDR1 SGHDT and CDR2 YYEEEE. The ends were cut back, 2 bases at V and 5 bases at J, with 7 bases in the middle.

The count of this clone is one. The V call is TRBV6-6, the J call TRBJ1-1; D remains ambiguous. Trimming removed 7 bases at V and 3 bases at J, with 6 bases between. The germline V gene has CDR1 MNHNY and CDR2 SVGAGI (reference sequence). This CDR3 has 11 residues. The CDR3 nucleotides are TGTGCCAGCACCACTGACACTGAAGCTTTCTTT. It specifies CASTTDTEAFF.

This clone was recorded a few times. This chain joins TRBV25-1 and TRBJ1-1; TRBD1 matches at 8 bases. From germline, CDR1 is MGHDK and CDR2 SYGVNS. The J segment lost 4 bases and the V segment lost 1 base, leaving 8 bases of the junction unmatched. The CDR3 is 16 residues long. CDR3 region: CASSESRTGRGTEAFF. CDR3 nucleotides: TGTGCCAGCAGTGAATCGCGGACAGGGAGGGGCACTGAAGCTTTCTTT.

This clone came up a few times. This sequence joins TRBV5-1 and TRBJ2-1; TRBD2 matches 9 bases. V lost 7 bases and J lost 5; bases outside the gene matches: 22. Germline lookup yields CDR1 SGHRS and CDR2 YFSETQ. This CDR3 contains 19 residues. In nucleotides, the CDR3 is TGCGCCAGCCACCACTTTGGCGATTTTAATAGCGGGAGAAACAATGAGCAGTTCTTC. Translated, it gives CASHHFGDFNSGRNNEQFF.

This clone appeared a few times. The CDR3 DNA reads as TGTGCCAGCTCAGAATACGCGGAGCAGTTCTTC. Its protein is CASSEYAEQFF. The chain joins TRBV18 to TRBJ2-1; D is unresolved. The length of the CDR3 is 11 residues. Germline-derived CDR1 and CDR2 are KGHSH and LQKENI. V lost 5 bases and J lost 10, with 9 bases in between.

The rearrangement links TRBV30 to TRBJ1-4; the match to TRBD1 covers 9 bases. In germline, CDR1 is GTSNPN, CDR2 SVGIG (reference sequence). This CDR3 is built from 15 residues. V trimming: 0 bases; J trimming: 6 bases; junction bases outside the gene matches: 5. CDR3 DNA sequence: TGTGCCTGGAGTGTGGGACAGGGCAAGGATGAAAAACTGTTTTTT. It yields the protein CAWSVGQGKDEKLFF.

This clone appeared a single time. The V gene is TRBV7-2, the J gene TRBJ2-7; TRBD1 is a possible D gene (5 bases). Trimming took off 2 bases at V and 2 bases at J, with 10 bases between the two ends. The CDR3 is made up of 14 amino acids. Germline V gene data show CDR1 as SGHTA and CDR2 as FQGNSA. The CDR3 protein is CASSLSPGTYEQYF. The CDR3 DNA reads TGTGCCAGCAGCTTAAGTCCAGGGACCTACGAGCAGTACTTC.

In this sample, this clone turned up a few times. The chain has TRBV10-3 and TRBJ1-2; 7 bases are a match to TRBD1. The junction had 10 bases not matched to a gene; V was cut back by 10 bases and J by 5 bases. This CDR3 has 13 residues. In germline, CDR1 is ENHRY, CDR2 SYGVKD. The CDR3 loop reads CATMTGTTYGYTF. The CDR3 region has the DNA TGTGCCACCATGACAGGGACAACTTATGGCTACACCTTC.

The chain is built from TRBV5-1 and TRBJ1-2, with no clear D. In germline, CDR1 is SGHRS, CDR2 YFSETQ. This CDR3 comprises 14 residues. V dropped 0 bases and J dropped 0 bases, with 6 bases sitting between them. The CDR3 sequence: CASSLVQANYGYTF. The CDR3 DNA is TGCGCCAGCAGCTTGGTGCAGGCTAACTATGGCTACACCTTC. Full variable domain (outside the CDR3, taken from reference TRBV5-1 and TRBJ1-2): KAGVTQTPRYLIKTRGQQVTLSCSPISGHRSVSWYQQTPGQGLQFLFEYFSETQRNKGNFPGRFSGRQFSNSRSEMNVSTLELGDSALYLCASSLVQANYGYTFGSGTRLTVV.

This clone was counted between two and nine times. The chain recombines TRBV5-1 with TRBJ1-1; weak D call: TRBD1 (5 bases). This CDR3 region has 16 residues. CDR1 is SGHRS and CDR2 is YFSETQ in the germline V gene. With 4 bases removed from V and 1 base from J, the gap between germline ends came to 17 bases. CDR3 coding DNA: TGCGCCAGCAGCCGGGGATGGGGGGGATCGAACACTGAAGCTTTCTTT. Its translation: CASSRGWGGSNTEAFF.